These 26 T cell receptor beta chains came from one sample sequenced in a study of blood T cell repertoires in COVID-19. Produced via immunoSEQ multiplex PCR; TCRdb's table is partial and in-frame only. This sample carries about 69,000 clones, around nine tenths of them seen once, and the ten largest clones take 4.5% to 5.5%. Input material: peripheral blood. The receptors derive from a woman under 30 with acute or convalescent COVID-19.

The V call is TRBV4-3, the J call TRBJ1-2; TRBD1 might be the D (5 bases). V lost 0 bases to trimming and J lost 6 bases, with 17 bases between them. Germline V gene data show CDR1 as LGHNA and CDR2 as YSLEER. The CDR3 runs to 16 residues. In DNA, the CDR3 is TGCGCCAGCAGCCAAGATATAAGTCAGGGAACTAATGGCTACACCTTC. Its translation is CASSQDISQGTNGYTF.

The V gene is TRBV7-2, the J gene TRBJ2-6; D unclear. V was clipped by 5 bases and J by 2 bases, with 19 bases between them. In germline, CDR1 is SGHTA, CDR2 FQGNSA. This CDR3 contains 18 residues. This chain's CDR3 is CASSTWAKTLAGANVLTF. The CDR3 DNA reads as TGTGCCAGCAGCACCTGGGCCAAGACCTTGGCTGGGGCCAACGTCCTGACTTTC.

The chain has TRBV6-2 or TRBV6-3 and TRBJ1-5; TRBD1 matches 8 bases. Germline assignment: CDR1 MNHEY and CDR2 SVGEGT. The CDR3 totals 16 residues. After removal of 5 bases from V and 0 bases from J, the junction contained 6 bases not matched to a gene. The CDR3: CASSTGQGHSNQPQHF. CDR3 DNA: TGTGCCAGCAGTACTGGACAGGGCCATAGCAATCAGCCCCAGCATTTT.

A single count supports this clone. For the CDR3, the DNA is TGCGCCAGCAGCCAAGTGTCGGGACAGTCCTACGAGCAGTACTTC. It encodes CASSQVSGQSYEQYF. The chain uses TRBV4-1 and TRBJ2-7; 7 bases map to TRBD1. With 1 base clipped from V and 1 base from J, the junction kept 4 bases outside the gene matches. CDR3 length: 15 amino acids. CDR1 and CDR2 (germline): MGHRA, YSYEKL.

The rearrangement uses TRBV30 and TRBJ2-1; 9 bases agree with TRBD2. Germline V gene lookup returns CDR1 GTSNPN and CDR2 SVGIG (reference sequence). The CDR3 runs 15 residues. Trimming removed 4 bases from V and 5 bases from J; junction bases left unmatched: 9. CDR3 loop: CAWTYGTSSDNEQFF. The CDR3 bases are TGTGCCTGGACCTACGGGACTAGCTCGGACAATGAGCAGTTCTTC. Together with reference TRBV30 and TRBJ2-1, the CDR3 gives the full variable domain: SQTIHQWPATLVQPVGSPLSLECTVEGTSNPNLYWYRQAAGRGLQLLFYSVGIGQISSEVPQNLSASRPQDRQFILSSKKLLLSDSGFYLCAWTYGTSSDNEQFFGPGTRLTVL.

The gene calls are TRBV7-9 and TRBJ1-1; 7 bases map to TRBD1. CDR1 and CDR2 (germline): SEHNR, FQNEAQ (reference sequence). The CDR3 extends over 14 amino acids. V shed 0 bases and J 8 bases; nucleotides not matched to a gene: 6. The CDR3 is CASSLALGQAEAFF. Here the CDR3 DNA reads TGTGCCAGCAGCTTAGCCCTCGGACAGGCAGAAGCTTTCTTT.

V and J are TRBV3-1 (or the pseudogene TRBV3-2) and TRBJ2-3; 9 nucleotides align to TRBD2. CDR3 length equals 15 residues. The junction had 10 bases not matched to a gene; V was cut back by 6 bases and J by 6 bases. In germline, CDR1 is LGHDT, CDR2 YNNKEL (reference sequence). CDR3 nucleotide sequence: TGTGCCAGCAGGCCGGGACTAGCTTTTTCCGATACGCAGTATTTT. Translated: CASRPGLAFSDTQYF.

The genes are TRBV10-3 and TRBJ2-5; 12 positions match TRBD2. Per the germline V gene, CDR1 is ENHRY and CDR2 is SYGVKD. The CDR3 runs to 16 residues. V shed 5 bases, J shed 5 bases, and the junction held 9 bases outside the gene matches. The CDR3 here is CAISSLAGGPYETQYF. The CDR3 DNA follows: TGTGCCATCAGTTCGCTAGCGGGAGGGCCCTATGAGACCCAGTACTTC.

The chain uses TRBV3-1 (or the pseudogene TRBV3-2) and TRBJ2-7; 11 nucleotides agree with TRBD2. The CDR3 runs to 15 residues. Germline lookup yields CDR1 LGHDT and CDR2 YNNKEL (reference sequence). Germline trimming cut 0 bases from V and 4 bases from J; bases unmatched to any gene: 2. For the CDR3, the DNA is TGTGCCAGCAGCCAAGATGGACTAGCGGGTTACGAGCAGTACTTC. As protein: CASSQDGLAGYEQYF.

This chain connects TRBV24-1 to TRBJ2-6; no clear D. The germline V gene encodes CDR1 KGHDR and CDR2 SFDVKD. The CDR3 spans 11 residues. The chain's CDR3 is CARGGANVLTF. The CDR3 nucleotides are TGTGCGCGAGGCGGGGCCAACGTCCTGACTTTC.

The chain uses TRBV28 and TRBJ2-7, with 8 bases aligning to TRBD1. The V segment lost 2 bases and the J segment 2 bases; nucleotides outside the gene matches: 8. Germline loops: CDR1 MDHEN, CDR2 SYDVKM. This CDR3 is built from 16 residues. The CDR3 here is CASSLSEQGVPYEQYF. In DNA, the CDR3 is TGTGCCAGCAGTTTAAGCGAACAGGGGGTCCCCTACGAGCAGTACTTC.

J is TRBJ1-4 and V is TRBV29-1, with TRBD1 as a possible D gene (6 bases). Trimming cost V 6 bases and J 7 bases, with 15 bases left between them. From germline, CDR1 is SQVTM and CDR2 ANQGSEA. This CDR3 contains 13 residues. The CDR3 DNA sequence: TGCAGCGTAACTGGGGGCCTCAGTGAAAAACTGTTTTTT. Its translation is CSVTGGLSEKLFF.

The DNA of the CDR3 is TGTGCCAGTAGCGTGAAGGGGGACTCTGGAAACACCATATATTTT. Encoded protein: CASSVKGDSGNTIYF. V and J are TRBV19 and TRBJ1-3; tentative D call: TRBD1 (6 bases). Germline CDR1 and CDR2: LNHDA and SQIVND (reference sequence). With 6 bases removed from V and 0 bases from J, the gap between germline ends came to 12 bases. The CDR3 consists of 15 residues.

This chain links TRBV7-2 with TRBJ2-3, with 9 bases aligning to TRBD2. Germline assignment: CDR1 SGHTA and CDR2 FQGNSA. With V trimmed by 5 bases and J by 3 bases, 6 bases remained unmatched. The CDR3 is 15 amino acids. CDR3 nucleotides: TGTGCCAGCAGCACGAGCGGGAGGAGGACAGATACGCAGTATTTT. Amino acids: CASSTSGRRTDTQYF. The full variable domain, its missing parts supplied by reference TRBV7-2 and TRBJ2-3, is GAGVSQSPSNKVTEKGKDVELRCDPISGHTALYWYRQSLGQGLEFLIYFQGNSAPDKSGLPSDRFSAERTGGSVSTLTIQRTQQEDSAVYLCASSTSGRRTDTQYFGPGTRLTVL.

The chain carries TRBV6-5 and TRBJ2-7, with D possibly TRBD1 on 6 matching bases. The germline V gene has CDR1 MNHEY and CDR2 SVGAGI. The V end lost 2 bases, the J end lost 5 bases, and 13 bases lay between the germline ends. The CDR3 sequence is 14 residues long. CDR3 in amino acids: CASSYGRGIHEQYF. The CDR3 DNA sequence: TGTGCCAGCAGTTACGGCAGGGGAATCCACGAGCAGTACTTC.

J is TRBJ2-5 and V is TRBV3-1 (or the pseudogene TRBV3-2); D possibly corresponds to TRBD1 (6 bases). There are 14 residues in the CDR3. V lost 0 bases and J lost 7, with 12 bases in between. Per the germline V gene, CDR1 is LGHDT and CDR2 is YNNKEL (reference sequence). The CDR3 loop is CASSQEVLGATQYF. For the CDR3, the DNA is TGTGCCAGCAGCCAAGAGGTCCTGGGGGCGACCCAGTACTTC.

This chain links TRBV11-3 with TRBJ2-7; D may be TRBD2 (6 bases). The CDR3 totals 13 residues. Deletions cut 2 bases from V and 6 bases from J, with 11 bases between. In germline, CDR1 is SGHNT, CDR2 YENEEA. The CDR3 is CASSLSFGSEQYF. As DNA, the CDR3 is TGTGCCAGCAGCTTATCTTTCGGGAGCGAGCAGTACTTC.

The rearrangement joins TRBV27 to TRBJ1-1; maybe TRBD1 (5 bases). Germline V gene lookup returns CDR1 MNHEY and CDR2 SMNVEV (reference sequence). V lost 6 bases and J lost 3, with 14 bases in between. This CDR3 is built from 14 residues. In DNA, the CDR3 is TGTGCCAGCAGCCGGCAATCCAGGGACACTGAAGCTTTCTTT. This gives the protein CASSRQSRDTEAFF.

V is TRBV7-2 and J is TRBJ1-6; no definite D call. The CDR3 is 12 amino acids. Trimming pared 3 bases from V and 9 bases from J, leaving 6 bases between. CDR1 and CDR2 from the germline V gene are SGHTA and FQGNSA. The CDR3 DNA sequence: TGTGCCAGCAGCTTCATCGGTTCACCCCTCCACTTT. This sequence encodes CASSFIGSPLHF.

CDR3 DNA sequence: TGTGCCAGCAGTTTCCAAGGACAGTTCAACACTGAAGCTTTCTTT. Its translation: CASSFQGQFNTEAFF. V gene TRBV28 combines with J gene TRBJ1-1, with D maybe TRBD1 (6 bases). The CDR3 has 15 residues. In germline, CDR1 is MDHEN, CDR2 SYDVKM. Trimming shortened V by 3 bases and J by 2 bases, and 13 bases separated the two germline ends.

The CDR3 bases are TGCAGCGGCTCGACAGGGCTATCGGGAGCTTTCTTT. Its translation: CSGSTGLSGAFF. The genes are TRBV29-1 and TRBJ1-1, with 7 nucleotides matching TRBD1. The CDR3 extends over 12 amino acids. In germline, CDR1 is SQVTM, CDR2 ANQGSEA. V lost 7 bases and J lost 10; bases outside the gene matches: 12.

V usage is TRBV4-2 and J usage is TRBJ2-3; perhaps TRBD2 as D (6 bases). V lost 6 bases and J 2 bases, leaving 15 bases between the germline ends. CDR3 length: 15 residues. CDR1 and CDR2 (germline): LGHNA, YNFKEQ. The CDR3 nucleotides read TGTGCCAGCAGGTTCGCGGGACTGCTCACAGATACGCAGTATTTT. Its translation: CASRFAGLLTDTQYF.

This chain joins TRBV25-1 and TRBJ2-3; 8 positions match TRBD2. Germline CDR1 reads MGHDK; CDR2 reads SYGVNS. Losses at the gene ends were 5 bases for V and 0 bases for J; bases not matched to a gene: 7. The CDR3 runs to 16 residues. CDR3 in amino acids: CASSFGQRGSTDTQYF. CDR3 DNA sequence: TGTGCCAGCAGTTTCGGTCAGCGGGGGAGCACAGATACGCAGTATTTT.

J is TRBJ1-6 and V is TRBV5-8; 7 bases are a match to TRBD1. The CDR3 has 14 residues. Germline trimming cut 5 bases from V and 7 bases from J; bases unmatched to any gene: 6. The germline V gene has CDR1 SGHTS and CDR2 YDEGEE. CDR3 residues: CASRQGLRNSPLHF. For the CDR3, the DNA is TGTGCCAGCAGACAGGGGCTGAGGAATTCACCCCTCCACTTT.

The chain has TRBV4-3 and TRBJ2-1, with D maybe TRBD2 (7 bases). V was clipped by 3 bases and J by 10 bases, with 19 bases between them. The CDR3 length is 15 residues. CDR1 is LGHNA, CDR2 YSLEER, per germline. Written as DNA, the CDR3 is TGCGCCAGCAGCCACGGAGGGGGGGTTTCAGAGGAGCAGTTCTTC. Protein sequence: CASSHGGGVSEEQFF.

The rearrangement joins TRBV28 to TRBJ2-6; no definite D call. V was pared by 5 bases and J by 0 bases, with 5 bases between. Per germline, CDR1 MDHEN and CDR2 SYDVKM. CDR3 length: 14 residues. The CDR3 reads CASSVLSGANVLTF. The CDR3 region has the DNA TGTGCCAGCAGTGTACTCTCTGGGGCCAACGTCCTGACTTTC.